This TCR beta chain was captured in a study of blood T cells in healthy people across ages. Germline V gives CDR1 SGDLS, CDR2 YYNGEE. V lost 3 bases to trimming and J lost 7 bases; unmatched junction nucleotides: 9. CDR3 length: 16 residues. The authors ran a second PCR of roughly 6 to 12 cycles using a sample-barcoded 5' primer and a J-beta primer mix. Using its own MiXCR run on the 5' RACE reads, TCRdb lists one record per CDR3 protein. The sample consists of some 860,000 distinct CDR3 sequences, around three fifths of them appearing once. Study results and caveats: Older age went with lower TCR beta diversity per million T cells, in a roughly linear way. The long-lived group displayed more naive CD4+ cells, plus higher diversity, than the aged donors did.

Of note for this clonotype: What it binds is unknown.

The sequence derives from a middle-aged man in good health. Material for sequencing was blood. The V gene is TRBV9, the J gene TRBJ2-1, with 11 bases that match TRBD2. Here the CDR3 reads CASSGPELAGENEQFF. The DNA for the CDR3 is TGTGCCAGCAGCGGACCAGAACTAGCGGGAGAGAATGAGCAGTTCTTC.